This T cell receptor (beta chain) was captured in a study of early T cells in non-severe SARS-CoV-2 infection. CDR3 length equals 13 residues. Trimming pared 4 bases from V and 9 bases from J, leaving 13 bases between. CDR1 and CDR2 (germline): SGHDN, FVKESK. TCRdb re-called the 5' RACE reads through MiXCR, storing one row per CDR3 protein. The data show about 31,000 distinct CDR3 sequences, approximately 6% seen once. A few counts support this clonotype. The specimen was whole blood. The receptor's source is an adult who was a healthcare worker with PCR-confirmed SARS-CoV-2 infection or an uninfected control (not recorded which). The chain is built from TRBV14 and TRBJ2-1; tentative D call: TRBD1 (5 bases). In DNA, the CDR3 is TGTGCCAGCAGCCGCACGACAGTGACTGAGCAGTTCTTC. It translates to CASSRTTVTEQFF.